Sequencing of this T cell receptor (beta chain) was carried out in a study of human CD4 T cells and Enterobacteriaceae (dated by TCRdb to about 2020). Including cysteine and phenylalanine, the CDR3 has 11 amino acids. Only the CDR3 part of the read is kept: 33 bases, read in frame from the first base. After removal of 8 bases from V and 7 bases from J, the junction retains 3 bases not matched to a gene. Sequences ENHRY (CDR1) and SYGVKD (CDR2) are obtained from the germline V gene. The study at large found these results: Ex vivo, broadly cross-reactive clonotypes appeared more expanded than specific ones, with 11 of 19 and about two thirds of the roughly 35 in the top 5%. The reactivity of ex vivo clonotypes was inferred solely through the matching of nucleotide sequences to CFSE-low cultures from the same donors.

Ex vivo total memory CD4+ samples were sequenced at deep level, with detection sensitivity of one cell in 200,000. The QIAamp DNA Micro Kit was used to extract genomic DNA from cell pellets, and the quantity and purity of the genomic DNA were checked by spectrophotometry. Amplification of TCR Vbeta CDR3 regions was performed with the immunoSEQ multiplex PCR assay. The Illumina HiSeq platform was used to sequence the amplicons. Each retrieved sequence was 87 nucleotides long and included the CDR3 region. As for the original processing: A unique productive TCR Vbeta nucleotide sequence was defined as a clonotype and was quantified by productive template frequency from ImmunoSEQ Analyzer V3.0. Expanded clonotypes were defined using a threshold set at the top 5th percentile of each repertoire ranked by frequency. Repertoire overlap was computed as Chao-Jaccard with the R package fossil and visualized by nonmetric multidimensional scaling with the R package MASS. Held by TCRdb, this immuneACCESS table contains in-frame sequences only and omits some clones. Under half of the omission traces to an unresolved V gene where checked; the cause of the rest is unknown. V, J and clone size were drawn from that table, and D and trimming were deduced from the DNA. The sample data list roughly 28,000 clones, and 70% to 90% of these were observed just once. The ten largest clonotypes hold around 0.96% of the sample.

Memory CD4+ T cells, defined as all CD4+ cells except CD45RA+CCR7+CD95- naive cells, were FACS-sorted on a FACSAria III to over 98% purity. Blood from healthy donors was obtained from blood donation centers in Switzerland. Positive selection with CD4 and CD14 magnetic microbeads was used to enrich total CD4+ T cells and monocytes. Before sorting, CD8+, CD14+, CD16+, CD56+, CD19+ and CD25-bright cells were excluded. In a couple of blood donors, total memory CD4+ T cells were sequenced directly ex vivo to assess in vivo expansion of bacteria-reactive clonotypes. Ficoll-Paque Plus was used to isolate peripheral blood mononuclear cells from donor blood. In regard to this clone: Its antigen is currently not known. Base quality data are lacking; no much larger clone is found one base away.

Input material: memory CD4+ T cells from blood. Reading the label with the study, this specimen's cell subset or site is: total memory CD4 T cells sorted directly ex vivo, unstimulated. The sequence came from a human donor in good health. The chain couples TRBV10-3 to TRBJ1-2; 8 of the junction bases match TRBD1. CDR3 protein: CAIAGGFGYTF. The bases are TGTGCCATCGCAGGGGGCTTTGGCTACACCTTC.